A single sample is the source of the 9 T cell receptor beta chains below, sequenced in a study of chemoradiotherapy in HPV16-positive cancers. Some clones are missing from TCRdb's copy, which holds only in-frame ones; the method was immunoSEQ multiplex PCR. The table lists approximately 12,000 clones, 77% of them singletons. This specimen was collected from a patient who underwent chemoradiotherapy. The receptors come from a human donor with HPV-associated anogenital cancer.

CDR3 loop: CASSPHRTGAYGYTF. The CDR3 DNA sequence: TGTGCCAGTAGTCCCCACCGGACAGGCGCTTATGGCTACACCTTC. The rearrangement links TRBV19 to TRBJ1-2; 7 bases fit TRBD1. J was trimmed by 5 bases and V by 5 bases; bases with no gene match: 11. The CDR3 is 15 residues long. Germline values: CDR1 LNHDA, CDR2 SQIVND (reference sequence). Complete variable domain (other parts from reference TRBV19 and TRBJ1-2): DGGITQSPKYLFRKEGQNVTLSCEQNLNHDAMYWYRQDPGQGLRLIYYSQIVNDFQKGDIAEGYSVSREKKESFPLTVTSAQKNPTAFYLCASSPHRTGAYGYTFGSGTRLTVV.

The chain employs TRBV9 and TRBJ2-2; D unresolved. There are 14 residues in the CDR3. The V gene lost 2 bases and the J gene lost 6 bases, with 11 bases spanning the gap. In germline, CDR1 is SGDLS, CDR2 YYNGEE. The CDR3 reads CASSVDSRPGELFF. Here the CDR3 DNA reads TGTGCCAGCAGCGTCGACTCCAGGCCCGGGGAGCTGTTTTTT.

The chain joins TRBV5-1 to TRBJ2-3, with 8 positions matching TRBD2. The junction had 8 bases not matched to a gene; V was cut back by 0 bases and J by 5 bases. The V gene's germline CDR1 is SGHRS and CDR2 YFSETQ. This CDR3 region has 16 residues. CDR3 in amino acids: CASSLGFGGGQDTQYF. As DNA, the CDR3 is TGCGCCAGCAGCTTGGGGTTTGGCGGGGGGCAAGATACGCAGTATTTT. Together with reference TRBV5-1 and TRBJ2-3, the CDR3 gives the full variable domain: KAGVTQTPRYLIKTRGQQVTLSCSPISGHRSVSWYQQTPGQGLQFLFEYFSETQRNKGNFPGRFSGRQFSNSRSEMNVSTLELGDSALYLCASSLGFGGGQDTQYFGPGTRLTVL.

V is TRBV27 and J is TRBJ2-2; the match to TRBD2 covers 15 bases. Looked up from germline, CDR1 is MNHEY and CDR2 is SMNVEV (reference sequence). The CDR3 contains 18 residues. Trimming at V came to 5 bases and at J to 5 bases, leaving 9 bases not matched to a gene. In DNA, the CDR3 is TGTGCCAGCAGTCGTCGGACTAGCGGGAGGGCCTGGACCGGGGAGCTGTTTTTT. The encoded protein is CASSRRTSGRAWTGELFF.

This clone turned up a few times. The J gene is TRBJ1-3, the V gene TRBV12-5; D not resolved. The CDR3 sequence is 13 residues long. The V gene's germline CDR1 is LGHNT and CDR2 FRNRAP. Between the trimmed V and J ends, which lost 3 bases and 6 bases, there was a span of 9 bases. CDR3 in amino acids: CASGFSGLNTIYF. As DNA, the CDR3 is TGTGCTAGTGGTTTTTCCGGCTTAAACACCATATATTTT.

The chain has TRBV6-1 and TRBJ1-1; 7 bases agree with TRBD1. The CDR3 extends over 13 amino acids. Trimming at V came to 5 bases and at J to 4 bases, leaving 4 bases not matched to a gene. Germline V gene data show CDR1 as MNHNS and CDR2 as SASEGT. The DNA for the CDR3 is TGTGCCAGCAGTTCAACAGGGGTCACTGAAGCTTTCTTT. Protein product: CASSSTGVTEAFF.

The chain carries TRBV7-9 and TRBJ2-5, with D perhaps matching TRBD2 (7 bases). Per the germline V gene, CDR1 is SEHNR and CDR2 is FQNEAQ (reference sequence). Trimming removed 6 bases at V and 5 bases at J, with 13 bases between. The CDR3 is 13 residues long. CDR3 nucleotides: TGTGCCAGCAGATCGGGGGGCGCGGAGACCCAGTACTTC. This gives the protein CASRSGGAETQYF. Full variable domain (outside the CDR3, taken from reference TRBV7-9 and TRBJ2-5): DTGVSQNPRHKITKRGQNVTFRCDPISEHNRLYWYRQTLGQGPEFLTYFQNEAQLEKSRLLSDRFSAERPKGSFSTLEIQRTEQGDSAMYLCASRSGGAETQYFGPGTRLLVL.

The chain has TRBV28 and TRBJ1-2; TRBD1 is a possible D gene (5 bases). V gave up 4 bases and J gave up 4 bases, with 16 bases separating them. Germline values: CDR1 MDHEN, CDR2 SYDVKM. The CDR3 contains 15 residues. CDR3 in amino acids: CASSWGGTESYGYTF. DNA for the CDR3: TGTGCCAGCAGTTGGGGAGGGACGGAAAGCTATGGCTACACCTTC.

This clone was picked up a small number of times. V gene TRBV4-1 combines with J gene TRBJ2-2; 7 positions match TRBD2. This CDR3 has 15 residues. Germline CDR1 and CDR2: MGHRA and YSYEKL. V was pared by 4 bases and J by 1 base, with 3 bases of the junction left unmatched. The CDR3 sequence: CASSLGGRNTGELFF. CDR3 DNA: TGCGCCAGCAGCCTCGGGGGGAGGAACACCGGGGAGCTGTTTTTT.